This T cell receptor (beta chain) derives from a study of blood T cells in healthy people across ages. Study results and limitations: In these data, TCR beta diversity tracked strongly with naive T cell percentage.

Sample-barcoded 5' priming and a J-beta primer mix drove a second PCR of about 7 to 11 cycles. TCRdb reprocessed the 5' RACE reads via MiXCR and lists one record per CDR3 protein. The data hold about 580,000 distinct CDR3 sequences, with around half observed a single time. This clonotype was counted only a few times. The antigen remains unidentified. With 6 bases removed from V and 12 bases from J, the gap between germline ends came to 14 bases. Germline V lookup: CDR1 MNHEY, CDR2 SVGEGT. The CDR3 runs 12 residues. Each donor was a healthy Caucasian individual from Russia, aged roughly 6 to 95. Drawn from each donor were 7.5 to 10 milliliters of peripheral blood. Whenever a sample was processed, at least 7 million PBMCs were isolated.

The V call is TRBV6-2 or TRBV6-3, the J call TRBJ1-4, with D tentatively TRBD1 (6 bases). Material: blood. The sequence was collected from a man at least 80 years old in good health. The CDR3 DNA sequence: TGTGCCAGCAGCCCCGGGACACAAGAACTGTTTTTT. Translation gives CASSPGTQELFF.